This T cell receptor beta chain was captured by sequencing in a study of T cells in Graves' hyperthyroidism and ophthalmopathy. The CDR3 loop spans 14 amino acids. Germline loops: CDR1 SGDLS, CDR2 YYNGEE. V trimming: 4 bases; J trimming: 8 bases; junction bases outside the gene matches: 9. RNA transcripts provided the source from which TCR beta CDR3 regions were amplified. RT-PCR in the first round (using the HTBI primer set) targeted the TCR CDR3. TCRdb recomputed calls from the multiplex PCR reads with MiXCR, one row per CDR3 protein. The repertoire includes under 800,000 distinct CDR3 sequences, less than 15% of them detected once, and 10% sits in the top ten. Findings and limits, study-wide: Blood held most thyroid clonotypes expanded above 0.001 frequency.

This clonotype was observed many times. Its antigen is unidentified. The clonotype was recovered from a woman aged 18-30 years with Graves' hyperthyroidism. Sequences were obtained from blood. V usage is TRBV9 and J usage is TRBJ2-1; 7 bases fit TRBD1. Here the CDR3 DNA reads TGTGCCAGCAGCCCGGACAGGCTCGAGGATGAGCAGTTCTTC. Translated: CASSPDRLEDEQFF.